The present TCR beta chain was sequenced within a study of blood T cell repertoires in COVID-19. The CDR3 is 16 residues long. Germline CDR1 and CDR2: SGHDT and YYEEEE. V was shortened by 0 bases and J by 0 bases, with 13 bases between the two germline ends. Original analysis: Estimation of nucleated cell counts was performed using reference gene primer amplification. Method: immunoSEQ multiplex PCR; TCRdb's copy keeps in-frame clones and lacks some. The D gene and trimming were derived from the DNA, and the V and J assignments and clone size from that table. Here the sample spans a few hundred thousand clones, over 80% being singletons.

This receptor was taken from a woman in her 30s with COVID-19, enrolled during active disease. The source material was peripheral blood. The chain combines TRBV5-6 with TRBJ2-7, with D tentatively TRBD2 (5 bases). Here the CDR3 reads CASSLVGGATSYEQYF. The CDR3 bases are TGTGCCAGCAGCTTGGTTGGAGGTGCAACCTCCTACGAGCAGTACTTC.